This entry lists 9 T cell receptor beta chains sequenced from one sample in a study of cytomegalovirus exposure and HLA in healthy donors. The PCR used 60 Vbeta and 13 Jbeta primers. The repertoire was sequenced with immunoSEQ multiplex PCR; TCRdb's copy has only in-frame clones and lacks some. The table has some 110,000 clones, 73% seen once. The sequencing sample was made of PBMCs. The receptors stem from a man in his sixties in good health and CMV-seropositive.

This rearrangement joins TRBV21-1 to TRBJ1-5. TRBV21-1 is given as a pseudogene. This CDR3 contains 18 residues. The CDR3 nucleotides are TGTGCCAGCAGCAAAATGATGGCGGGCGACGGGCCTTATCAGCCCCAGCATTTT. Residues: CASSKMMAGDGPYQPQHF.

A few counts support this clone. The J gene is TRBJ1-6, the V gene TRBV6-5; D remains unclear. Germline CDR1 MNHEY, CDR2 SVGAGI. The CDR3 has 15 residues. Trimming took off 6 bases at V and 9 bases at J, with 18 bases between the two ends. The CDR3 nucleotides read TGTGCCAGCAGCACTAAAATGAGGATTATTTCACCCCTCCACTTT. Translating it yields CASSTKMRIISPLHF.

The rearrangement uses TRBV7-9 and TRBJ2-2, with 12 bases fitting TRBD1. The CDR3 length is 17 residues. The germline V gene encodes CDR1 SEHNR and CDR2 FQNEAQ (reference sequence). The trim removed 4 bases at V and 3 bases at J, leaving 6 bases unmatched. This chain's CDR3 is CASSSGTGGWDTGELFF. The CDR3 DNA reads TGTGCCAGCAGCTCCGGGACAGGGGGCTGGGACACCGGGGAGCTGTTTTTT.

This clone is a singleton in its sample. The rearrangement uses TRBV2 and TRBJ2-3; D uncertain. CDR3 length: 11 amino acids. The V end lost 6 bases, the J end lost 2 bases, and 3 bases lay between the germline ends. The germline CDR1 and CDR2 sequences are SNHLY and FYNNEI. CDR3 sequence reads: CASSYTDTQYF. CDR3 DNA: TGTGCCAGCAGCTACACAGATACGCAGTATTTT.

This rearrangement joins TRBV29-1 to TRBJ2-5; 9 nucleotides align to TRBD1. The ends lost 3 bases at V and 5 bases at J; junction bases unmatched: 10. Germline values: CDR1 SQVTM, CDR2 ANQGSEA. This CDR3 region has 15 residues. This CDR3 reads CSVETGQGSRETQYF. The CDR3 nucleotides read TGCAGCGTTGAGACCGGACAGGGGAGTCGGGAGACCCAGTACTTC.

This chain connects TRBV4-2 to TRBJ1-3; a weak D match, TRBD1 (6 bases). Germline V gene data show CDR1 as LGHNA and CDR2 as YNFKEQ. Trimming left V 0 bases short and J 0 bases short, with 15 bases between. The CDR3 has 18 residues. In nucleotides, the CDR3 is TGTGCCAGCAGCCAAGATAGGGGGGGGATTCTCTCTGGAAACACCATATATTTT. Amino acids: CASSQDRGGILSGNTIYF.

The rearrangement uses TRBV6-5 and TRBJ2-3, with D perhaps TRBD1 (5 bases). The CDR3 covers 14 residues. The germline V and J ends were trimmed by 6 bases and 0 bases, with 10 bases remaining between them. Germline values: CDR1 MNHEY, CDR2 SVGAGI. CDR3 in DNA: TGTGCCAGCAGGGGGCCGTCTAGCACAGATACGCAGTATTTT. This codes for CASRGPSSTDTQYF.

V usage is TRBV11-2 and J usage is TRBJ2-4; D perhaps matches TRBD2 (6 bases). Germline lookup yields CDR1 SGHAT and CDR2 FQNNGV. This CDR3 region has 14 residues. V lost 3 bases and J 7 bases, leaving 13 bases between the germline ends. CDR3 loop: CASSLEGVGNIQYF. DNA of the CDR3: TGTGCCAGCAGCTTGGAGGGAGTAGGGAACATTCAGTACTTC. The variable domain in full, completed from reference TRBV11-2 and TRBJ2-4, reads EAGVAQSPRYKIIEKRQSVAFWCNPISGHATLYWYQQILGQGPKLLIQFQNNGVVDDSQLPKDRFSAERLKGVDSTLKIQPAKLEDSAVYLCASSLEGVGNIQYFGAGTRLSVL.

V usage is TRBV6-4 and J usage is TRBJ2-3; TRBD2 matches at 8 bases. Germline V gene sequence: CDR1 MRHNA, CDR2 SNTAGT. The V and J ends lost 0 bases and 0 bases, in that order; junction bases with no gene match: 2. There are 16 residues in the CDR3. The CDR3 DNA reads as TGTGCCAGCAGTGACTCTGCGGGGGGTAGCACAGATACGCAGTATTTT. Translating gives CASSDSAGGSTDTQYF.